These T cell receptor beta chains were read from a single sample in a study of human T cells and chemical hapten exposure. TCRdb ran MiXCR on the RACE reads and lists one entry per CDR3 protein. The top ten hold about 2.1% of the sample, which has around 250,000 distinct CDR3 sequences, 8.6% seen once. Material: whole blood, obtained in connection with sensitization to the hapten diphenylcyclopropenone (DPC). The receptors derive from a woman aged 40-49 years with alopecia areata. Some clones in this sample may be carry-over from other donors' samples. Each CDR3 is given with its conserved first and last residue. A D gene is named only where the DNA matches it firmly. Rows give clone size only sometimes, using once, few, many, or a class for an expanded clone.

j_gene,d_gene,abundance,v_gene,CDR3nt,CDR3aa
TRBJ1-1,NA,few,TRBV12-3/TRBV12-4,TGTGCCAGCAGGACGACAGGTTTCTGGATCACTGAAGCTTTCTTT,CASRTTGFWITEAFF
TRBJ2-5,TRBD1,NA,TRBV28,TGTGCCAGCAGGGCAGGGGGAGAAGAGACCCAGTACTTC,CASRAGGEETQYF
TRBJ2-3,NA,NA,TRBV6-4,TGTGCCAGCAGTGACGAAACGGGAGCCCCAGATACGCAGTATTTT,CASSDETGAPDTQYF
TRBJ2-1,NA,NA,TRBV7-2,TGTGCCAGCAGCTTAGCGGGTTCAACCTACAATGAGCAGTTCTTC,CASSLAGSTYNEQFF
TRBJ2-1,NA,NA,TRBV12-3/TRBV12-4,TGTGCCAGCAGTGACTGGCAGAGCTCCTACAATGAGCAGTTCTTC,CASSDWQSSYNEQFF
TRBJ2-7,TRBD2,NA,TRBV6-5,TGTGCCAGCAGGCCCCAGGCGGGGGGGCAGTACTTC,CASRPQAGGQYF
TRBJ2-6,TRBD1,few,TRBV28,TGTGCCAGCAGCGGAAGGACAGGGCGGGATGGGGCCAACGTCCTGACTTTC,CASSGRTGRDGANVLTF
TRBJ2-7,TRBD1,NA,TRBV5-1,TGCGCCAGCAGCTTCGGACAGGAGAACGAGCAGTACTTC,CASSFGQENEQYF
TRBJ1-5,NA,many,TRBV5-1,TGCGCCAGCAGCTTGCAGCCGGACTATAGCAATCAGCCCCAGCATTTT,CASSLQPDYSNQPQHF
TRBJ2-2,TRBD2,NA,TRBV4-1,TGCGCCAGCAGCCAAGGGGGCGGGAGTTTAGTCGGGGAGCTGTTTTTT,CASSQGGGSLVGELFF
TRBJ1-1,NA,many,TRBV3-1,TGTGCCAGCAGTCAAATCCCAGGGGAAAACACTGAAGCTTTCTTT,CASSQIPGENTEAFF